This entry describes one T cell receptor (beta chain). Its antigen remains unidentified. This sample is part of a study of T cell responses to AZD1222 COVID-19 vaccine. Overall study: Second-dose schedules of about 4 or about 12 weeks were combined. General study results and limits: Sampling captured repertoires only after the peak T cell response. Elevations in Spike-specific TCR breadth and depth followed administration of two AZD1222 doses. The donor group comprised mostly white British people and more females; the analysis possibly underestimated clonal diversity.

Only in-frame clones appear in the TCRdb table, and some are missing; sequencing was by immunoSEQ multiplex PCR. The top ten clones hold roughly 7.4% of a sample with about 68,000 clones, 88% of them seen once. V shed 3 bases and J shed 3 bases, with 8 bases lying between them. Germline V gene data show CDR1 as KGHSH and CDR2 as LQKENI. The length of the CDR3 is 13 residues. This rearrangement joins TRBV18 to TRBJ2-5; D ambiguous. This receptor was taken from an adult in good health. This specimen was peripheral blood, taken on day 0 of AZD1222 vaccination. The CDR3 sequence: CASSPLQEETQYF. DNA for the CDR3: TGTGCCAGCTCACCGCTTCAAGAAGAGACCCAGTACTTC.